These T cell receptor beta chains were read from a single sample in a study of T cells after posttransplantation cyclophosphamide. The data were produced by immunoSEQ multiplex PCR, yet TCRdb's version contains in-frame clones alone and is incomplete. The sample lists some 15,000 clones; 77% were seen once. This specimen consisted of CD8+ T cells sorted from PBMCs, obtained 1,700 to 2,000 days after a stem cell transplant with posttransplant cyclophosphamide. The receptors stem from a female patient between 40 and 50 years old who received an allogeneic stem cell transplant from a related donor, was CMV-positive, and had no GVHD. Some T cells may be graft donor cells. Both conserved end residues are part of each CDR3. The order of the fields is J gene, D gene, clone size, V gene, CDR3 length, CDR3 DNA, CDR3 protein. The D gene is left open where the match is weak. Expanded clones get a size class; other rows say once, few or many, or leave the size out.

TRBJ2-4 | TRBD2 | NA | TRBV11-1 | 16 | TGTGCCAGCAGCTCCATAGGCCGGTCCCGGGGGGACATTCAGTACTTC | CASSSIGRSRGDIQYF
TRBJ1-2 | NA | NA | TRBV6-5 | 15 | TGTGCCAGCAGTTACGGCCGGGGTTCTAACTATGGCTACACCTTC | CASSYGRGSNYGYTF
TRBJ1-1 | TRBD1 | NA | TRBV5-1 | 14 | TGCGCCAGCAGCTGGGGACAGGGAAACACTGAAGCTTTCTTT | CASSWGQGNTEAFF
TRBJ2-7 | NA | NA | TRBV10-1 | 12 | TGCGCCAGCAGCGAGGGGTACGGGGAGCAGTACTTC | CASSEGYGEQYF
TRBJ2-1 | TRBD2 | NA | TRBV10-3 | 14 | TGTGCCGTGTCCGGGGGGGATTCCTACAATGAGCAGTTCTTC | CAVSGGDSYNEQFF
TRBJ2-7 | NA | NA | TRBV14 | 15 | TGTGCCAGCAGTCGTACCGGGACGGGGGACGCCGAGCAGTACTTC | CASSRTGTGDAEQYF
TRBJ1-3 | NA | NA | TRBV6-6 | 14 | TGTGCCAGCAGTGATTGGGAGAGCCGGGGGACCATATATTTT | CASSDWESRGTIYF
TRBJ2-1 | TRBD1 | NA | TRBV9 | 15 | TGTGCCAGCAGCCAAGAAGGCCAGGGGGCGCATGAGCAGTTCTTC | CASSQEGQGAHEQFF
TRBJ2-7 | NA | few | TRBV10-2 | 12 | TGCGCCAGCAGTGAGGCAGTTTACGAGCAGTACTTC | CASSEAVYEQYF
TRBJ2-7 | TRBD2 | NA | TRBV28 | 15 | TGTGCCACCCGTGCTAGCGGGGGTCCCTCCTACGAGCAGTACTTC | CATRASGGPSYEQYF
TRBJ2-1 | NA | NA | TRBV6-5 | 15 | TGTGCCAGCAGTAGGGGGTCCAGCTCCTACAATGAGCAGTTCTTC | CASSRGSSSYNEQFF
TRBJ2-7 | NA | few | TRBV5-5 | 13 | TGTGCCAGCAGCTTGGAGGGGGTCTACGAGCAGTACTTC | CASSLEGVYEQYF
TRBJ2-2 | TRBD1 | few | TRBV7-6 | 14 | TGTGCCAGCAGCTTACAGGGGGCGTCCGGGGAGCTGTTTTTT | CASSLQGASGELFF
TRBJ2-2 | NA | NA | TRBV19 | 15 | TGTGCCAGTAGTATAACCGTAACTTACCCCGGGGAGCTGTTTTTT | CASSITVTYPGELFF
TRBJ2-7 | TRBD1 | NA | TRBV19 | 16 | TGTGCCAGTAGTATAGACCGGGACAGGGCAATCTACGAGCAGTACTTC | CASSIDRDRAIYEQYF
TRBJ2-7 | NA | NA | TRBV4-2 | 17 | TGTGCCAGCAGCCAAGCGCAGACGGGATTGAGCTCCTACGAGCAGTACTTC | CASSQAQTGLSSYEQYF
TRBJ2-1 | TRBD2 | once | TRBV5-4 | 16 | TGTGCCAGCAGCTTGGGCCCCGGGGGGGGTACAAATGAGCAGTTCTTC | CASSLGPGGGTNEQFF
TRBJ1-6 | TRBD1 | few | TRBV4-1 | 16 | TGCGCCAGCAGCGAATTTCCGGGACAGAATAATTCACCCCTCCACTTT | CASSEFPGQNNSPLHF
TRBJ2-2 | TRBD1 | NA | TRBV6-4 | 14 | TGTGCCAGCAGTGAGGACAGGGACACCGGGGAGCTGTTTTTT | CASSEDRDTGELFF
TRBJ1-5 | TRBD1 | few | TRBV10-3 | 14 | TGTGCCATCAGCGGGACAGGGGCCAATCAGCCCCAGCATTTT | CAISGTGANQPQHF
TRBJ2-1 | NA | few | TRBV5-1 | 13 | TGCGCCAGCAGCCCCGGTAGGGGGAATGAGCAGTTCTTC | CASSPGRGNEQFF
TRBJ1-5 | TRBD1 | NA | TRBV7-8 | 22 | TGTGCCAGCAGCTTACCCAGTGTCCCCACAGGGGGAGAATCGGTGGGGAATCAGCCCCAGCATTTT | CASSLPSVPTGGESVGNQPQHF
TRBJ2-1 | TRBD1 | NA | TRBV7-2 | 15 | TGTGCCAGCAGTGACAGGGGAAACTCCTACAATGAGCAGTTCTTC | CASSDRGNSYNEQFF
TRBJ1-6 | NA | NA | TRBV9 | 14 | TGTGCCAGCAGCGTAGCTGAGGGTGGCTCACCCCTCCACTTT | CASSVAEGGSPLHF
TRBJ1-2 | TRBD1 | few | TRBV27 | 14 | TGTGCCAGCAGTTCACAGGGGGGCATATATGGCTACACCTTC | CASSSQGGIYGYTF
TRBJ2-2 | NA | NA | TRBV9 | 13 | TGTGCCAGCAGCGGGGGAGAACCCGGGGAGCTGTTTTTT | CASSGGEPGELFF
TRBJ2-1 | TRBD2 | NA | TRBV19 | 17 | TGTGCCAGTAGTCCGCAGATAGCGGGGGGCTCCTACAATGAGCAGTTCTTC | CASSPQIAGGSYNEQFF
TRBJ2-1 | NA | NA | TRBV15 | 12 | TGTGCCACCAGCAGAGATTTCCGTTGGCAGTTCTTC | CATSRDFRWQFF